The source of this T cell receptor beta chain is a study of blood T cells in healthy people across ages. Regarding the study as a whole: There was no known CMV status for donors, so expanded clonotype changes were possibly confounded. The long-lived group displayed more naive CD4+ cells, plus higher diversity, than the aged donors did.

Extractions gave at least 5.5 micrograms of total RNA per sample. This CDR3 is 14 amino acids long. Trimming removed 2 bases from V and 5 bases from J, with 13 bases in between. CDR1 is MNHEY and CDR2 is SVGEGT in the germline V gene. Alongside a J-beta primer mix, a sample-barcoded 5' primer served in a second PCR lasting 7 to 11 cycles. MiXCR was run by TCRdb on the 5' RACE reads, yielding one entry per CDR3 protein. The sample includes about 600,000 distinct CDR3 sequences, around 50% of them seen just once. Worth noting for this clonotype: No antigen is known for it.

This TCR derives from an elderly man in good health. V gene TRBV6-2 or TRBV6-3 combines with J gene TRBJ2-7; tentatively, D is TRBD2 (7 bases). The sample comprised blood. In DNA form, the CDR3 reads TGTGCCAGCAGTTACGGGGGGGCGCTGCACGAGCAGTACTTC. Its protein is CASSYGGALHEQYF.